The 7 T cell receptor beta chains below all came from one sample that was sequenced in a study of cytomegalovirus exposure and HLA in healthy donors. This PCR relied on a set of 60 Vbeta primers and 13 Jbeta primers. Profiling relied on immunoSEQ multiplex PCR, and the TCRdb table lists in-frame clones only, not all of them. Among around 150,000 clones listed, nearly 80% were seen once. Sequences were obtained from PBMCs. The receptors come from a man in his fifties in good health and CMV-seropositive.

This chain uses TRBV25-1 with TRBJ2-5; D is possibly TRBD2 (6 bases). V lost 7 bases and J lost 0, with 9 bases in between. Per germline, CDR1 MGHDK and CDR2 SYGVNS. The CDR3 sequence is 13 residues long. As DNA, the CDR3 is TGTGCCAGCAATCGCGGGGACCAAGAGACCCAGTACTTC. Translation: CASNRGDQETQYF.

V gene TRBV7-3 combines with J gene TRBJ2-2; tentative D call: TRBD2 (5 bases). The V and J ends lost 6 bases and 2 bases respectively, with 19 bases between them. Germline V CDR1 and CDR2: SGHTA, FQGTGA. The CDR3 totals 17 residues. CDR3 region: CASSPARVGLNTGELFF. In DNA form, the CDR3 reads TGTGCCAGCAGTCCTGCCCGGGTAGGACTTAACACCGGGGAGCTGTTTTTT. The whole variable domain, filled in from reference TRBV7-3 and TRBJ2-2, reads GAGVSQTPSNKVTEKGKYVELRCDPISGHTALYWYRQSLGQGPEFLIYFQGTGAADDSGLPNDRFFAVRPEGSVSTLKIQRTERGDSAVYLCASSPARVGLNTGELFFGEGSRLTVL.

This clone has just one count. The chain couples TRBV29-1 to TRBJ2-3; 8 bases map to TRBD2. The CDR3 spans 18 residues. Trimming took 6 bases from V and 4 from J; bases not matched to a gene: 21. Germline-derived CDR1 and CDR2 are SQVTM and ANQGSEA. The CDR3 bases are TGCAGCGTGGGGGGCGGGGGGATTCGGACCCCCTATTCAGATACGCAGTATTTT. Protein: CSVGGGGIRTPYSDTQYF.

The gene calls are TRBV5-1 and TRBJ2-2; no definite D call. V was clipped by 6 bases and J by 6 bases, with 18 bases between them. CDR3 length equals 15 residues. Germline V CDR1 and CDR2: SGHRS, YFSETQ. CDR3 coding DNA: TGCGCCAGCAACCCTATGGGCATATCCCCCGGGGAGCTGTTTTTT. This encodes CASNPMGISPGELFF.

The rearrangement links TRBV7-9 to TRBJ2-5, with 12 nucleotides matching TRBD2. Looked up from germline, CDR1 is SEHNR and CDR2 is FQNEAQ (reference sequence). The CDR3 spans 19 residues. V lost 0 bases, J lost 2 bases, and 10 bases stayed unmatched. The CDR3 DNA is TGTGCCAGCAGCTTAGCGATTCTAGCGGGGGGGCCGGAACAAGAGACCCAGTACTTC. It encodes CASSLAILAGGPEQETQYF.

The CDR3 DNA is TGTGCCAGCAGCTTGTTGGTACAGCCTTCGGCCCGCAGACACTACGAGCAGTACTTC. It codes for CASSLLVQPSARRHYEQYF. The V call is TRBV7-2, the J call TRBJ2-7, with unresolved D. The CDR3 sequence is 19 residues long. Between the trimmed V and J ends, which lost 3 bases and 3 bases, there was a span of 27 bases. The germline V gene has CDR1 SGHTA and CDR2 FQGNSA.

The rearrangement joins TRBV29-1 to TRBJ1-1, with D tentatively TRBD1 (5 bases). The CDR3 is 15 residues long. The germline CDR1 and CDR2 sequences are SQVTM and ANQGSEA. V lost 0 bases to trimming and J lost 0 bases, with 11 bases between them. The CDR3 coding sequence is TGCAGCGTTGAAGATGGGAGGGGTTTGAACACTGAAGCTTTCTTT. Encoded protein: CSVEDGRGLNTEAFF.